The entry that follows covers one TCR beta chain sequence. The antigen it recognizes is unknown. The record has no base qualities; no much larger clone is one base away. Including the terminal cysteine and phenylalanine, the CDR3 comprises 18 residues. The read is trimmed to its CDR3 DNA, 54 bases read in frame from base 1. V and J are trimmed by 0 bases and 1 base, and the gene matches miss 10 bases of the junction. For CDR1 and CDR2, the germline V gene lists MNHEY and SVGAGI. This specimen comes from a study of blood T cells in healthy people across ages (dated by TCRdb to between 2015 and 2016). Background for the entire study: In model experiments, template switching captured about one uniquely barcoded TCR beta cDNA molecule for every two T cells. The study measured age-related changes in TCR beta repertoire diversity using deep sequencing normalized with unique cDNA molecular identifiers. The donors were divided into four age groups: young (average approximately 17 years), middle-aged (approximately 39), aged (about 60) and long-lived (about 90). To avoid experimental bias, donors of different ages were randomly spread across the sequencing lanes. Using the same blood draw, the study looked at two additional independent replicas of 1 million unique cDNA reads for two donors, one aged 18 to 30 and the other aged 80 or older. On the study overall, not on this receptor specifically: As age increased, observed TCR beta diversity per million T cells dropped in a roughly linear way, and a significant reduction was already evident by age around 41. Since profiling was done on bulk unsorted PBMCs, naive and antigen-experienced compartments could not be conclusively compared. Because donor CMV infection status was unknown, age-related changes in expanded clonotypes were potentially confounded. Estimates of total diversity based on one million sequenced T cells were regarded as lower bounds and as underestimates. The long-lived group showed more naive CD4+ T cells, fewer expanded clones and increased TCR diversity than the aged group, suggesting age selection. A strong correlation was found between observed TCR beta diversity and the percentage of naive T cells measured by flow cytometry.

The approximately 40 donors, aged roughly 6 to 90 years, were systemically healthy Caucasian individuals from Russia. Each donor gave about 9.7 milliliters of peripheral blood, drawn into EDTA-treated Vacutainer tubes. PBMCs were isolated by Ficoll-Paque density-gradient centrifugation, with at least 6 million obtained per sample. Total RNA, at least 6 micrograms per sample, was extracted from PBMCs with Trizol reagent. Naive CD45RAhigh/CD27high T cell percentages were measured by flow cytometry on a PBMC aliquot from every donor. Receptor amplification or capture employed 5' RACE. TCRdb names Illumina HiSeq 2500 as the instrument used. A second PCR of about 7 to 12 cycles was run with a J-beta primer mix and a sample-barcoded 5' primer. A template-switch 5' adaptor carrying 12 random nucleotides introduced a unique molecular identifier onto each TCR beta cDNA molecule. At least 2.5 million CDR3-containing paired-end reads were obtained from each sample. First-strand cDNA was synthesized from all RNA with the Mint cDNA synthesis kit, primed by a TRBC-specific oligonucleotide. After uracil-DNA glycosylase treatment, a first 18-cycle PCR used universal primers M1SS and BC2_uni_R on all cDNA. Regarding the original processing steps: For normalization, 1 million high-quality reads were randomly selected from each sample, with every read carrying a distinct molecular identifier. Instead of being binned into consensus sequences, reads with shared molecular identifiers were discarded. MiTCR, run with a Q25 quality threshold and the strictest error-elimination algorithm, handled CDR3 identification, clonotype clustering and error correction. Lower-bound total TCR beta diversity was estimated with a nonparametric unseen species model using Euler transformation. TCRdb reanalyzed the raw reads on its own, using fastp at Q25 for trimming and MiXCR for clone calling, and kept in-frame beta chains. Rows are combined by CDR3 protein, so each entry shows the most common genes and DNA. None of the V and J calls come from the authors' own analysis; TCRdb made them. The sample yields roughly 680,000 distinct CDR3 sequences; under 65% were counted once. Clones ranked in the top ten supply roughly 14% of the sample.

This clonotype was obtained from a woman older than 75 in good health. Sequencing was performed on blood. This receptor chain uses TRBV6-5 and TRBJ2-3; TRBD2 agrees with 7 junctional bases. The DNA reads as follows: TGTGCCAGCAGTTACTCGAGTCTGGGAGGGCCACGCACAGATACGCAGTATTTT. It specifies CASSYSSLGGPRTDTQYF.